This passage covers 4 T cell receptor beta chains from one sample sequenced in a study of blood T cell repertoires in COVID-19. TCRdb's copy holds only in-frame clones and misses some; the assay was immunoSEQ multiplex PCR. This repertoire shows 200,000 to 250,000 clones, 84% found once; its top ten account for about 9.7%. Sequencing was performed on peripheral blood. The receptors stem from a man aged 50-60 years with active or convalescent COVID-19.

V gene TRBV28 combines with J gene TRBJ2-7; 9 nucleotides match TRBD1. J gave up 5 bases and V 4 bases, and 12 bases lay outside the gene matches. Germline-derived CDR1 and CDR2 are MDHEN and SYDVKM. The CDR3 length is 16 residues. The CDR3 region has the DNA TGTGCCAGCAGTTCCTCTACCGGGACAGGGAGGAACGAGCAGTACGTC. It codes for CASSSSTGTGRNEQYV.

This clone was seen more than once but under ten times. This chain uses TRBV7-2 with TRBJ1-3; no definite D call. Germline V CDR1 and CDR2: SGHTA, FQGNSA. V lost 3 bases and J 0 bases, leaving 9 bases between the germline ends. CDR3 length equals 15 residues. The DNA of the CDR3 is TGTGCCAGCAGCTTCGTCCGGGGCTCTGGAAACACCATATATTTT. It translates to CASSFVRGSGNTIYF.

This chain connects TRBV11-2 to TRBJ2-1, with TRBD2 matching over 8 bases. This CDR3 spans 12 amino acids. Germline CDR1 is SGHAT and CDR2 is FQNNGV. V was pared by 3 bases and J by 12 bases, with 4 bases of the junction left unmatched. This CDR3 is CASSLLAGGQFF. CDR3 nucleotide sequence: TGTGCCAGCAGCTTGCTGGCGGGAGGGCAGTTCTTC.

This chain uses TRBV28 with TRBJ2-1; 9 bases are shared with TRBD2. Germline CDR1 reads MDHEN; CDR2 reads SYDVKM. V trimming: 6 bases; J trimming: 1 base; junction bases outside the gene matches: 13. The CDR3 is 18 amino acids. CDR3 protein: CASSPPFAGGPSYNEQFF. The CDR3 DNA reads TGTGCCAGCAGCCCCCCCTTTGCGGGAGGGCCATCCTACAATGAGCAGTTCTTC.